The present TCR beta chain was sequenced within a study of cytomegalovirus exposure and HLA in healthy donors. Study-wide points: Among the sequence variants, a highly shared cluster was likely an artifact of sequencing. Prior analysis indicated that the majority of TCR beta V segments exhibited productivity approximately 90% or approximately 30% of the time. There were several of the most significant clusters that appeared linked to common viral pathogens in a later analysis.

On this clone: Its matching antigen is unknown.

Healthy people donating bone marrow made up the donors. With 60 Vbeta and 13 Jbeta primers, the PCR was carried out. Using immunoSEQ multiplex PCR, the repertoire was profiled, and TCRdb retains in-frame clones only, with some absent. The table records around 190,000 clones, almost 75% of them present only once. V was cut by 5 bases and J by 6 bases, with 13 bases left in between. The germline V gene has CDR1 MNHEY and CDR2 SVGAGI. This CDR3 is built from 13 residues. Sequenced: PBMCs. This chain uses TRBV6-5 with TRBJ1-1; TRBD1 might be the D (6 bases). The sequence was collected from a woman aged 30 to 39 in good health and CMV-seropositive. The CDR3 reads CASSMGHIAEAFF. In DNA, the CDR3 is TGTGCCAGCAGTATGGGACACATCGCTGAAGCTTTCTTT.